Given below is one TCR beta chain in context. Which antigen it targets is not known. Base qualities are not recorded, but no much larger clone differs from it by a single base. Whole blood was collected in K2EDTA tubes by collaborating institutions according to the institutions' own protocols. Collaborator samples were shipped for TCRbeta analysis as frozen whole blood, isolated PBMCs, or DNA extracted from either sample type. This record comes from a study of blood T cell repertoires in COVID-19 (dated by TCRdb to 2018 to 2021). Study-level background: Samples covering the acute and convalescent phases of COVID-19 were provided by collaborators in the United States, Italy and Spain. The material from the prospective study consisted of cDNA or gDNA derived from T cells, B-cell-depleted T cells, or PBMCs. The dataset comprised deeply sampled blood TCRbeta repertoires from subjects exposed to, actively infected with, or recovered from COVID-19. A freely available public database, intended as a resource for researchers studying the immune response to SARS-CoV-2, is where the repertoires were released. The samples were drawn from the first 160 participants of the ongoing ImmuneRACE study and from more than 1,000 subjects provided by 6 global collaborators. Nearly every sample came with metadata listing a de-identified subject ID, COVID-19 status, age in years and sex. Where available, HLA class I and class II types were obtained from metadata supplied by the sample provider rather than from assay-based typing.

Points the paper makes about the study in general: Clinical and demographic metadata were provided uncurated, with the amount varying by source and participant.

TCRbeta CDR3 regions were amplified from genomic DNA by means of the immunoSEQ Assay, a bias-controlled multiplex PCR. Concerning the study's data processing: The number of nucleated cells in each sample was estimated by amplification of reference gene primers within the assay. To quantify the absolute abundance of each unique TCRbeta CDR3 rearrangement, sequence reads were collapsed and filtered. For each sample, productive Simpson clonality was calculated as the square root of Simpson's diversity index over productive rearrangements. Sourced from immuneACCESS, this table was stored by TCRdb with only in-frame sequences that have V and J called. A share of the clones is absent; for the studies checked, an unresolved V gene accounts for under half, and the remainder has no known explanation. V, J and clone size were drawn from that table, and D and trimming were deduced from the DNA. The sample includes approximately 100,000 clones, with about 89% observed a single time. The top ten hold 19% of the sample.

V sheds 0 bases and J sheds 5 bases, leaving 12 bases between their ends. Reading from cysteine to phenylalanine, the CDR3 counts 15 amino acids. The kept DNA is CDR3 alone, 45 bases in frame from the first base. The germline V gene (reference sequence) sets CDR1 to SGHNT and CDR2 to YYREEE. Recombination linked TRBV5-4 to TRBJ2-1, and possibly TRBD2, on 6 matching bases. The receptor's source is a human donor with acute or convalescent COVID-19. The donor label of this sample is uncertain. Input material: peripheral blood. The sequenced DNA is TGTGCCAGCAGCTTGGTGGCGGGGCACAACAATGAGCAGTTCTTC. Its product reads: CASSLVAGHNNEQFF.